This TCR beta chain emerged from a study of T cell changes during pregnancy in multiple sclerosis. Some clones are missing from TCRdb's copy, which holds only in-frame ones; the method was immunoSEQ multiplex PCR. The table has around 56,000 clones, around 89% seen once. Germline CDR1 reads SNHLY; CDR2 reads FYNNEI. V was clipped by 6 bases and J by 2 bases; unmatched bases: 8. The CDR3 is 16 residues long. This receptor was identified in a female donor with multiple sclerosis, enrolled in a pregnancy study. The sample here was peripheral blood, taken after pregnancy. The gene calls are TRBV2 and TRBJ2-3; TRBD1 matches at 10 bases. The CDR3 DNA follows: TGTGCCAGCAGCCGGACAGGGGGATACTACACAGATACGCAGTATTTT. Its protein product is CASSRTGGYYTDTQYF.